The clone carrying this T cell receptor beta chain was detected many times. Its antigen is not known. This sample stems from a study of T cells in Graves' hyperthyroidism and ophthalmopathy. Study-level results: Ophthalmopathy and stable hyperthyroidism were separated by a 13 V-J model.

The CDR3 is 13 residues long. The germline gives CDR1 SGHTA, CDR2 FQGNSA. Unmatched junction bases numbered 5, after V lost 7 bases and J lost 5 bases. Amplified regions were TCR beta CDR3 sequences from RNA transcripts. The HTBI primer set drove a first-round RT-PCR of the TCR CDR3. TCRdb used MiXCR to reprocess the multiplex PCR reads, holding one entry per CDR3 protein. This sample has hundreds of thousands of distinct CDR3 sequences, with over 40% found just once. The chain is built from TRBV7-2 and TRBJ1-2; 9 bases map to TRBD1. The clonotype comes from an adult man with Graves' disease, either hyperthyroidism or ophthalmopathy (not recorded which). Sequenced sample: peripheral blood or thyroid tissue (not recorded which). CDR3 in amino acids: CASNLQGAYGYTF. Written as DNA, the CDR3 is TGTGCCAGCAACCTACAGGGGGCATATGGCTACACCTTC.